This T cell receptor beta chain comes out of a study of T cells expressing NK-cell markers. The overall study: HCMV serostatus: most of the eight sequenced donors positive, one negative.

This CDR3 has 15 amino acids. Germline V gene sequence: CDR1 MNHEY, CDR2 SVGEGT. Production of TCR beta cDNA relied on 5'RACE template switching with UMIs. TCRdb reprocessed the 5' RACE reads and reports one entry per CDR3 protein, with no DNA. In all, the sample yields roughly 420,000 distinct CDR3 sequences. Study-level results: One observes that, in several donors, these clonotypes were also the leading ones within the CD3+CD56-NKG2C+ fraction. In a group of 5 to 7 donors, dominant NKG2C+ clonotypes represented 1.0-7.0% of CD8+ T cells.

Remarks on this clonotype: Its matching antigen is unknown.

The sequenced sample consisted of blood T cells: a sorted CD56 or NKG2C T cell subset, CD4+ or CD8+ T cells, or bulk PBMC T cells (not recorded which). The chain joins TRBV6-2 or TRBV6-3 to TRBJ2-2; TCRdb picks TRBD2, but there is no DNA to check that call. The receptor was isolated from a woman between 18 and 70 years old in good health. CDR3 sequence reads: CASSYWGTNTGELFF.